The source of this T cell receptor (beta chain) is a study of identical twins. This clonotype has just a few counts. Its antigen is currently unknown. Study-wide points: Cord blood's abundant beta clonotypes had fewer insertions, unlike memory repertoires.

Germline V gene data show CDR1 as MNHEY and CDR2 as SVGEGT. CDR3 length equals 16 residues. Trimming stripped 2 bases from V and 1 base from J, with 12 bases between. A universal primer site was incorporated via template switching, and the cDNA contained unique molecular identifiers. MiXCR, run by TCRdb on the 5' RACE reads, gives a single entry per CDR3 protein. This sample carries 400,000 to 550,000 distinct CDR3 sequences, roughly an eighth of them seen once, and the ten largest clones take approximately 0.98%. These sequences were also reported in another study, on yellow fever vaccine responses in identical twins.

The sequencing sample was made of CD4+ T cells sorted from blood. The TCR originated in a woman under 30 in good health. J is TRBJ2-1 and V is TRBV6-2 or TRBV6-3; no firm D call. The CDR3 region is CASSYIRAVSYNEQFF. The CDR3 DNA reads TGTGCCAGCAGTTACATTCGGGCGGTTTCCTACAATGAGCAGTTCTTC.